This T cell receptor beta chain was documented in a study of control samples from healthy donors and cancer patients. V was trimmed by 5 bases and J by 3 bases, leaving 5 bases between them. Germline loops: CDR1 SGHAT, CDR2 FQNNGV. The CDR3 loop spans 11 amino acids. Sequenced by immunoSEQ multiplex PCR; TCRdb stores in-frame clones only, minus some. The repertoire holds about 160,000 clones, with 80% to 95% as singletons. The chain recombines TRBV11-2 with TRBJ2-7, with D hard to call. The clonotype comes from a man aged 18 to 29 in good health. Sequencing input: blood. This CDR3 is CASSRNYEQYF. The CDR3 DNA reads TGTGCCAGCAGCCGCAACTACGAGCAGTACTTC.